This T cell receptor (beta chain) was identified during a study of PD-L1 blockade in urothelial cancer. Across the whole study: Patients commenced atezolizumab at some point between 2014 and 2016, and it was given at 1,200 mg intravenously every 3 weeks. A median of 141,255 T cells was found in the blood samples. The authors examined blood 3 weeks (second dose) and 6 weeks after treatment start. General study points: Better survival was predicted when blood TCR clonality before treatment fell below the median.

Measured with immunoSEQ multiplex PCR; TCRdb has only the in-frame clones, and not every one. This sample has roughly 120,000 clones, with more than 85% found just once. Indicated time point: peripheral blood 6 weeks after treatment start. In the case of this clone: Its antigen is unknown.

V was clipped by 3 bases and J by 6 bases; unmatched bases: 4. CDR1 is SNHLY, CDR2 FYNNEI, per germline. CDR3 size: 14 residues. The chain joins TRBV2 to TRBJ2-7, with 11 positions matching TRBD2. The sequence was obtained from a man aged 55-75 years with urothelial cancer. This specimen consisted of PBMCs, obtained around atezolizumab (anti-PD-L1) treatment. The CDR3 DNA follows: TGTGCCAGCAGTGAGAGACTAGCGGGACCCGAGCAGTACTTC. Translation gives CASSERLAGPEQYF.